This T cell receptor (beta chain) was captured by sequencing in a study of T cells in women clearing cervical HPV infection. Between the trimmed V and J ends, which lost 2 bases and 2 bases, there was a span of 10 bases. Germline CDR1 is SGHRS and CDR2 is YFSETQ. CDR3 size: 14 residues. Study outcomes and limitations: CIN3+ cases had significantly higher TCR repertoire richness than controls, but evenness did not differ.

Only in-frame clones appear in the TCRdb table, and some are missing; sequencing was by immunoSEQ multiplex PCR. The sample totals some 31,000 clones. As to this clone: Its specificity is not known. From the germline J gene comes the end of the CDR3, since the read stops 3 residues before it.

Material for sequencing was blood buffy coat. The V gene is TRBV5-1, the J gene TRBJ2-5; D perhaps matches TRBD1 (6 bases). This TCR was recovered from a woman aged 18-70 years with a cervical HPV16 infection that either progressed to CIN3+ or cleared (not recorded which). The part of the CDR3 DNA that was read is TGCGCCAGCAGCTTTTCGGACAGACAAGAGACC. Its protein is CASSFSDRQET. From start to end, the CDR3 is CASSFSDRQETQYF.